This TCR beta chain comes out of a study of blood T cell repertoires in COVID-19. The wider study: Collection of acute and convalescent COVID-19 samples took place in the United States, Italy and Spain. Nucleic acid was either cDNA or gDNA, and it came from T cells, B-cell-depleted T cells, or PBMCs.

Measured with immunoSEQ multiplex PCR; TCRdb has only the in-frame clones, and not every one. The repertoire holds hundreds of thousands of clones, with more than 70% as singletons. From germline, CDR1 is SGHRS and CDR2 YFSETQ. Trimming took 0 bases from V and 6 from J; bases not matched to a gene: 9. The CDR3 has 18 amino acids. Seattle patients were enrolled while actively infected and followed longitudinally. Sequenced input: peripheral blood. The TCR originated in a woman in her twenties or thirties with COVID-19, enrolled during active disease. The V gene is TRBV5-1, the J gene TRBJ1-6; 10 bases fit TRBD1. CDR3 coding DNA: TGCGCCAGCAGCTTGGGGGTTTTTGGGGACAGGGGTAATTCACCCCTCCACTTT. Protein product: CASSLGVFGDRGNSPLHF.